This T cell receptor (beta chain) was identified in a study of beta chain features in type 1 diabetes. Sorting that relied on CD45RO/CCR7/CD25/CD127/CD95/CD27 yielded CD4+ naive, central memory, regulatory and stem cell-like memory cells. This clone was counted between two and nine times. Its antigen remains unknown. Sequencing targeted expressed TCRB transcripts, as all isolated RNA had been reverse transcribed. Libraries were prepared by immunoSEQ multiplex PCR; TCRdb keeps only in-frame clonotypes and omits some of them. In the table there are about 150,000 clones, less than 9.5% of which are singletons. Trimming at V came to 6 bases and at J to 2 bases, leaving 9 bases not matched to a gene. The CDR3 contains 15 residues. In germline, CDR1 is SNHLY, CDR2 FYNNEI. Findings and limits, study-wide: Compared with healthy donors, patients appeared to share more similar naive, central memory and regulatory TCRB repertoires. cDNA sequencing could over-represent cells with high TCR expression. TCRB rearrangement may or may not be influenced by HLA type; here this remained unresolved.

This clonotype was obtained from a woman aged 18 to 35 in good health. The chain uses TRBV2 and TRBJ1-2; TRBD1 matches at 7 bases. Sample: central memory CD4+ T cells from blood. CDR3 protein: CASRELGQPNYGYTF. The CDR3 DNA is TGTGCCAGCAGGGAACTGGGACAGCCAAACTATGGCTACACCTTC.